Sequencing of this T cell receptor (beta chain) was carried out in a study of graft-versus-host responses after intestinal transplantation. Study results and caveats: GvH clones surfaced in recipient marrow, some emerging earlier in ileum or blood.

V gave up 0 bases and J gave up 5 bases; unmatched junction bases: 3. The CDR3 spans 15 residues. Germline assignment: CDR1 MGHRA and CDR2 YSYEKL. Comment on this clone: The antigen is not known.

Repertoires were generated with immunoSEQ multiplex PCR, while TCRdb's copy carries only in-frame clones and drops some. The repertoire has tens of thousands of clones, 93% of them found once; the top ten carry 1.5% to 2%. The chain has TRBV4-1 and TRBJ2-2; 7 nucleotides align to TRBD2. The input for sequencing was unstimulated CD8+ T cells sorted from spleen or lymph node cells, taken before intestinal transplant. This clonotype was obtained from a human donor who received an intestinal transplant. The CDR3 nucleotides read TGCGCCAGCAGCCAAGACGGCGGGGGAACCGGGGAGCTGTTTTTT. Translated, it gives CASSQDGGGTGELFF.